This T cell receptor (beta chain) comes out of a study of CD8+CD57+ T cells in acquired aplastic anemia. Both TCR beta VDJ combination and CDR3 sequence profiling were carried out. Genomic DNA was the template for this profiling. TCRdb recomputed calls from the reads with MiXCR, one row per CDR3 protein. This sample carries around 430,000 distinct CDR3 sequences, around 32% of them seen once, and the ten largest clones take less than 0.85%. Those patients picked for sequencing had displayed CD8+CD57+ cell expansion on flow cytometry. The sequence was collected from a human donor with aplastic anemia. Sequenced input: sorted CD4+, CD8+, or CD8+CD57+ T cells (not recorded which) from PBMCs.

CDR3 residues: CASRGSGYGYTF. The CDR3 DNA reads as TGTGCCAGCAGGGGAAGTGGGTATGGCTACACCTTC. This chain uses TRBV2 with TRBJ1-2; D ambiguous. Germline CDR1 and CDR2: SNHLY and FYNNEI. The CDR3 totals 12 residues. The V end was cut by 6 bases, the J end by 5 bases, with 10 bases between.